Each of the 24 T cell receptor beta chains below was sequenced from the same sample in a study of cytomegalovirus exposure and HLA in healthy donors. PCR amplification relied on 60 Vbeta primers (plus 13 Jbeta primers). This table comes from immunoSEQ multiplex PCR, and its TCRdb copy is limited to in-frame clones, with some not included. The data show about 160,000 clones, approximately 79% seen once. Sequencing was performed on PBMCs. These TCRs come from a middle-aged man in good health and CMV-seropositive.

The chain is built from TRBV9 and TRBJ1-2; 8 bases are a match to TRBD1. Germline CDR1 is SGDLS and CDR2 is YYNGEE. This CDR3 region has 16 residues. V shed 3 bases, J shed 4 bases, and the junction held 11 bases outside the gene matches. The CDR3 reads CASSAQGAGFFYGYTF. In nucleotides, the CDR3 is TGTGCCAGCAGCGCCCAGGGGGCCGGCTTCTTCTATGGCTACACCTTC.

CDR3 in amino acids: CASSIRQGTGDTQYF. The CDR3 nucleotides are TGTGCCAGCAGCATCCGACAGGGGACCGGAGATACGCAGTATTTT. This rearrangement joins TRBV5-4 to TRBJ2-3, with TRBD1 identical over 8 bases. V lost 4 bases and J lost 5; bases outside the gene matches: 9. The CDR3 has 15 amino acids. CDR1 and CDR2 (germline): SGHNT, YYREEE (reference sequence).

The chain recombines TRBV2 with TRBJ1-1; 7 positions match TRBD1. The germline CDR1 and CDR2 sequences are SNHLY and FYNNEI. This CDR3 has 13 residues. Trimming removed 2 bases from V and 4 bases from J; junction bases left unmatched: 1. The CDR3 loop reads CASSERQGTEAFF. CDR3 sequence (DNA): TGTGCCAGCAGTGAAAGACAGGGCACTGAAGCTTTCTTT. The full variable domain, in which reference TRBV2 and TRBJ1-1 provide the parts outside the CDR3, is EPEVTQTPSHQVTQMGQEVILRCVPISNHLYFYWYRQILGQKVEFLVSFYNNEISEKSEIFDDQFSVERPDGSNFTLKIRSTKLEDSAMYFCASSERQGTEAFFGQGTRLTVV.

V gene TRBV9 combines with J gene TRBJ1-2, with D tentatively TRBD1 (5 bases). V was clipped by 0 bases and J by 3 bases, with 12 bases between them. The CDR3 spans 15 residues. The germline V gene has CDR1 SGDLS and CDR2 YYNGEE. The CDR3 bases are TGTGCCAGCAGCGTAGAAGGGGCAGGGCACTATGGCTACACCTTC. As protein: CASSVEGAGHYGYTF. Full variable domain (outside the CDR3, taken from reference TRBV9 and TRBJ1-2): DSGVTQTPKHLITATGQRVTLRCSPRSGDLSVYWYQQSLDQGLQFLIQYYNGEERAKGNILERFSAQQFPDLHSELNLSSLELGDSALYFCASSVEGAGHYGYTFGSGTRLTVV.

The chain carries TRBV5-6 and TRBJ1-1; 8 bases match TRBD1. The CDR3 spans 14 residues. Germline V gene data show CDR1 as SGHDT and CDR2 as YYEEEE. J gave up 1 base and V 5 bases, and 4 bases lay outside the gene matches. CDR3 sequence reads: CASRRTGRNTEAFF. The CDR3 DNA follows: TGTGCCAGCAGGCGGACAGGGAGGAACACTGAAGCTTTCTTT.

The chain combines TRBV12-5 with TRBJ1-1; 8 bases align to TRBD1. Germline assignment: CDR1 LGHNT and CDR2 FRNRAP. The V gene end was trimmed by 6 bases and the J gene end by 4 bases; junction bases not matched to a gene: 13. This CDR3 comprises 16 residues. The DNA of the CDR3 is TGTGCTAGTGGCAGTACACATGGACAGGGTTTCACTGAAGCTTTCTTT. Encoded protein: CASGSTHGQGFTEAFF.

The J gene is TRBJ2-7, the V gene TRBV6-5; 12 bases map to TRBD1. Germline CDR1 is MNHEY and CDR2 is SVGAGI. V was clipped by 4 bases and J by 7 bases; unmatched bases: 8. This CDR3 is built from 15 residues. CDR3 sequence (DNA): TGTGCCAGCAGTTCCCCCAGGGACAGGGGGCGGGAGCAGTACTTC. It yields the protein CASSSPRDRGREQYF.

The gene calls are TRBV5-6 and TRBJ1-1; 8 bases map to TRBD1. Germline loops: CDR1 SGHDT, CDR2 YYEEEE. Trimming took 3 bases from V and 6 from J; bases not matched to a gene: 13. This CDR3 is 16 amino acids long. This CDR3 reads CASSSWTGTLGPEAFF. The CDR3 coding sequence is TGTGCCAGCAGCTCCTGGACAGGGACTTTGGGCCCTGAAGCTTTCTTT.

The chain's CDR3 is CASTEGGSNQPQHF. The CDR3 DNA sequence: TGTGCCAGCACCGAGGGGGGGAGCAATCAGCCCCAGCATTTT. J is TRBJ1-5 and V is TRBV6-1; D is possibly TRBD1 (6 bases). Trimming cost V 7 bases and J 1 base, with 11 bases left between them. The V gene's germline CDR1 is MNHNS and CDR2 SASEGT. CDR3 size: 14 residues.

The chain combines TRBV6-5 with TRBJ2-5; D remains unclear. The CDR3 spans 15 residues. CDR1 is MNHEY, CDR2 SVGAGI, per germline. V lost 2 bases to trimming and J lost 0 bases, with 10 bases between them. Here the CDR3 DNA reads TGTGCCAGCAGTTACACGCAGGTGGACCAAGAGACCCAGTACTTC. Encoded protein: CASSYTQVDQETQYF.

The CDR3 region has the DNA TGTGCCAGTGATACGAGGGCCACTGAAGCTTTCTTT. Encoded protein: CASDTRATEAFF. The chain carries TRBV19 and TRBJ1-1; no clear D. This CDR3 is built from 12 residues. The V end lost 8 bases, the J end lost 4 bases, and 11 bases lay between the germline ends. CDR1 is LNHDA and CDR2 is SQIVND in the germline V gene (reference sequence).

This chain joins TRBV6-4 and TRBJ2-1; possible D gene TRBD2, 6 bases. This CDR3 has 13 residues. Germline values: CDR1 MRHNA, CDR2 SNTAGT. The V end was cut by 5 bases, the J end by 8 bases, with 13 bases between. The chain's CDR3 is CASSRGSSDEQFF. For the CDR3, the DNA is TGTGCCAGCAGTCGGGGGTCGTCGGATGAGCAGTTCTTC.

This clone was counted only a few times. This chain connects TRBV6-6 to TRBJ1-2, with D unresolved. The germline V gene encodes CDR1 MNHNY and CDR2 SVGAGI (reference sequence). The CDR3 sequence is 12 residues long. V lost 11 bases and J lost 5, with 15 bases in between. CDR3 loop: CAAFRELYGYTF. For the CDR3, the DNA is TGTGCCGCATTCCGGGAGTTATATGGCTACACCTTC.

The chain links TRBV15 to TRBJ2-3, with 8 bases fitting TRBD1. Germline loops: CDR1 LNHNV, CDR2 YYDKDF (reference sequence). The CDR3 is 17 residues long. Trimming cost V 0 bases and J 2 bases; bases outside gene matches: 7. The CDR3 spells CATSRDLRTGNTDTQYF. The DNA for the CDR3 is TGTGCCACCAGCAGAGATCTCCGGACAGGGAACACAGATACGCAGTATTTT.

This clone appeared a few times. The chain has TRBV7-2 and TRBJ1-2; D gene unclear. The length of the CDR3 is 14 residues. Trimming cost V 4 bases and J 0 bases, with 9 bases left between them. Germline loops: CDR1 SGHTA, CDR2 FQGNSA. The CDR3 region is CASSSPEANYGYTF. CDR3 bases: TGTGCCAGCAGCTCGCCAGAGGCTAACTATGGCTACACCTTC.

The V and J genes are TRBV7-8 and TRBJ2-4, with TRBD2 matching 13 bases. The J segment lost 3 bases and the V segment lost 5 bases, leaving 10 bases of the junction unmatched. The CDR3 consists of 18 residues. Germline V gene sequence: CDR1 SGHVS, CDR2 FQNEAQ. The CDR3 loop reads CASSPPLRLAGGKNIQYF. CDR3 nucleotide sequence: TGTGCCAGCAGCCCACCACTCCGACTAGCGGGGGGCAAAAACATTCAGTACTTC.

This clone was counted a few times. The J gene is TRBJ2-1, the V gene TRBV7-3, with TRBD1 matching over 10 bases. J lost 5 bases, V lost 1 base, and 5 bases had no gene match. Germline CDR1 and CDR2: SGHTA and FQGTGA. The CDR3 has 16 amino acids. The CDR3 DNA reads TGTGCCAGCAGCTTAATCGCGGGACAGGGGAACAATGAGCAGTTCTTC. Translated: CASSLIAGQGNNEQFF.

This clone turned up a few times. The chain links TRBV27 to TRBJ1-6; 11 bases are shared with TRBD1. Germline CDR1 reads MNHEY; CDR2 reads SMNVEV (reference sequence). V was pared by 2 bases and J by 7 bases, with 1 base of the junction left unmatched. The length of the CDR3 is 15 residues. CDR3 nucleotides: TGTGCCAGCAGTTTACGGGACAGGGGGAATTCACCCCTCCACTTT. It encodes CASSLRDRGNSPLHF.

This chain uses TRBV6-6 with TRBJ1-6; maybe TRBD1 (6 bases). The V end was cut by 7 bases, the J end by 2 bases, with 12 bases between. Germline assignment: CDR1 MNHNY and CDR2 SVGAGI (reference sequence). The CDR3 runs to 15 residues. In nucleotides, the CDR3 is TGTGCCAGCAATTTACAGGGCACCTATAATTCACCCCTCCACTTT. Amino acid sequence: CASNLQGTYNSPLHF.

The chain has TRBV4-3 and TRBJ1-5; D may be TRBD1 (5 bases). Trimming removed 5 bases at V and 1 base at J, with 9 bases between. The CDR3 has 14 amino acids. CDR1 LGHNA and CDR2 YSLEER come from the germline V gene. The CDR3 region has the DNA TGCGCCAGCAGCTTGGGACTAAGCAATCAGCCCCAGCATTTT. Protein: CASSLGLSNQPQHF.

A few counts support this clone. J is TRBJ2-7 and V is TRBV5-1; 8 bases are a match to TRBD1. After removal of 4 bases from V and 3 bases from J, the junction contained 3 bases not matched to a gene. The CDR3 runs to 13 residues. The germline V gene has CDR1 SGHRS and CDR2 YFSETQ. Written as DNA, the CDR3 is TGCGCCAGCAGCACCGGACAGGGCTACGAGCAGTACTTC. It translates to CASSTGQGYEQYF.

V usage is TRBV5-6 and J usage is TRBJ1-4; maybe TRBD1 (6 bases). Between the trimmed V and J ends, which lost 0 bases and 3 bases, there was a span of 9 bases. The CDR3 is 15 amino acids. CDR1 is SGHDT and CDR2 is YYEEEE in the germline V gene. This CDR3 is CASSLVGGANEKLFF. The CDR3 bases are TGTGCCAGCAGCTTGGTAGGGGGTGCTAATGAAAAACTGTTTTTT.

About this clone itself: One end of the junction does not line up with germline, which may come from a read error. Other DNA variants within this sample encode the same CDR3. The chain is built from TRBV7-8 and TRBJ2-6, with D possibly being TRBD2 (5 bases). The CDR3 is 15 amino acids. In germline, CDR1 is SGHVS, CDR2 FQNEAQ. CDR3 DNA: TGCGCCAGCAGCTTCGGAGGCTCTGGGGCCAACGTCCTGACTTTC. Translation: CASSFGGSGANVLTF.

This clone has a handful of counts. The CDR3 DNA follows: TGTGCCAGCAGCGTAGAGGAAAGAGGAGACAGGGTTGGAAACACCATATATTTT. Translation gives CASSVEERGDRVGNTIYF. The chain joins TRBV9 to TRBJ1-3; 7 bases line up with TRBD1. The CDR3 totals 18 residues. J was trimmed by 3 bases and V by 0 bases; bases with no gene match: 12. Looked up from germline, CDR1 is SGDLS and CDR2 is YYNGEE.